This entry features one T cell receptor beta chain sequence. This entry comes from a study of blood T cell repertoires in COVID-19. At the level of the study: Sites in the United States, Italy and Spain provided acute and convalescent COVID-19 samples. PBMCs, B-cell-depleted T cells, or T cells were the source of the cDNA or gDNA that made up the material.

This CDR3 region has 13 residues. Germline values: CDR1 LGHNT, CDR2 FRNRAP. The V end lost 7 bases, the J end lost 2 bases, and 11 bases lay between the germline ends. Per the study methods: Researchers report that nucleated cell counts were estimated from reference gene primer amplification. Clones were sequenced by immunoSEQ multiplex PCR, and TCRdb holds only the in-frame ones, with some missing. The DNA was the basis for D and trimming; V, J and clone size are from that table. The repertoire holds 240,000 or so clones, around 87% seen once, with over 6% in the top ten. The sequencing input was peripheral blood. The sequence was obtained from a woman in her 70s with active or convalescent COVID-19. The chain uses TRBV12-5 and TRBJ1-2; no firm D call. The CDR3, as DNA: TGTGCTAGTGCCTCCGAGGTGAACTATGGCTACACCTTC. This sequence encodes CASASEVNYGYTF.